The rows below give T cell receptor beta chains drawn from one sample of a study of blood T cell repertoires in COVID-19. The data were produced by immunoSEQ multiplex PCR, yet TCRdb's version contains in-frame clones alone and is incomplete. The top ten hold around 10% of the sample, which has roughly 60,000 clones, 75% to 95% seen once. Sequencing used peripheral blood. These receptors all come from a woman older than 75 with active COVID-19. Both conserved end residues are part of each CDR3. Fields, in order: V gene, D gene, clone size, J gene, CDR3 DNA, CDR3 protein. A D gene is named only where the DNA matches it firmly. Rows give clone size only sometimes, using once, few, many, or a class for an expanded clone.

V gene: TRBV20-1; D gene: -; clone size: -; J gene: TRBJ2-2; CDR3 DNA: TGCAGTGCTAGTTCGGGGTCCGGGGAGCTGTTTTTT; CDR3 protein: CSASSGSGELFF
V gene: TRBV7-9; D gene: TRBD2; clone size: -; J gene: TRBJ2-2; CDR3 DNA: TGTGCCAGCAGCTTAGGCGGGAGTGACACCGGGGAGCTGTTTTTT; CDR3 protein: CASSLGGSDTGELFF
V gene: TRBV3-1/TRBV3-2; D gene: -; clone size: -; J gene: TRBJ1-2; CDR3 DNA: TGTGCCAGCAGCCAAGACTCGAAGGGGTTCTATGGCTACACCTTC; CDR3 protein: CASSQDSKGFYGYTF
V gene: TRBV4-2; D gene: TRBD2; clone size: -; J gene: TRBJ2-1; CDR3 DNA: TGTGCCAGCAGCCCGCGACCTAGCGGGAGCTCCTACAATGAGCAGTTCTTC; CDR3 protein: CASSPRPSGSSYNEQFF
V gene: TRBV5-4; D gene: -; clone size: -; J gene: TRBJ2-5; CDR3 DNA: TGTGCCAGCAGCCCGGACAGAAATCAAGAGACCCAGTACTTC; CDR3 protein: CASSPDRNQETQYF
V gene: TRBV5-6; D gene: TRBD2; clone size: once; J gene: TRBJ2-2; CDR3 DNA: TGTGCCAGCAGCTGGACTAGCTTACCCACCGGGGAGCTGTTTTTT; CDR3 protein: CASSWTSLPTGELFF
V gene: TRBV24-1; D gene: -; clone size: -; J gene: TRBJ2-2; CDR3 DNA: TGTGCCACCAGAGCCAGGGACATGACAAACACCGGGGAGCTGTTTTTT; CDR3 protein: CATRARDMTNTGELFF
V gene: TRBV28; D gene: -; clone size: -; J gene: TRBJ1-1; CDR3 DNA: TGTGCCAGCAGTTTAGAGGGGGACACTGAAGCTTTCTTT; CDR3 protein: CASSLEGDTEAFF
V gene: TRBV7-8; D gene: -; clone size: -; J gene: TRBJ2-1; CDR3 DNA: TGTGCCAGCAGCTTCGATCATTTGGCAGCCTACAATGAGCAGTTCTTC; CDR3 protein: CASSFDHLAAYNEQFF
V gene: TRBV7-9; D gene: -; clone size: -; J gene: TRBJ1-1; CDR3 DNA: TGTGCCGAAACTTACAGGGTGAACACTGAAGCTTTCTTT; CDR3 protein: CAETYRVNTEAFF
V gene: TRBV27; D gene: TRBD2; clone size: -; J gene: TRBJ2-7; CDR3 DNA: TGTGCCAGCAGTCCCCGGATGAGGGAGGGATACGAGCAGTACTTC; CDR3 protein: CASSPRMREGYEQYF
V gene: TRBV7-2; D gene: TRBD1; clone size: -; J gene: TRBJ2-3; CDR3 DNA: TGTGCCAGCAGCTTAGGGACAGGCTACACAGATACGCAGTATTTT; CDR3 protein: CASSLGTGYTDTQYF
V gene: TRBV2; D gene: -; clone size: -; J gene: TRBJ2-2; CDR3 DNA: TGTGCCAGCTTACCCCCCGCCGGGAACAGTTTGAACACCGGGGAGCTGTTTTTT; CDR3 protein: CASLPPAGNSLNTGELFF
V gene: TRBV15; D gene: -; clone size: once; J gene: TRBJ2-1; CDR3 DNA: TGTGCCACCAGCAGAGACCGGCTAGGAAACGAGCAGTTCTTC; CDR3 protein: CATSRDRLGNEQFF
V gene: TRBV5-1; D gene: TRBD2; clone size: -; J gene: TRBJ2-5; CDR3 DNA: TGCGCCAGCAGCTGGGGGGCTAGCGGGACAAGGGGAGAGACCCAGTACTTC; CDR3 protein: CASSWGASGTRGETQYF
V gene: TRBV7-9; D gene: TRBD2; clone size: -; J gene: TRBJ2-1; CDR3 DNA: TGTGCCAGCAGGGTTGGGACTAACAATGAGCAGTTCTTC; CDR3 protein: CASRVGTNNEQFF
V gene: TRBV20-1; D gene: -; clone size: -; J gene: TRBJ2-1; CDR3 DNA: TGCAGTGCTAGACCCAGCGTTGAGCAGTTCTTC; CDR3 protein: CSARPSVEQFF
V gene: TRBV29-1; D gene: -; clone size: -; J gene: TRBJ2-3; CDR3 DNA: TGCAGCGTTGAAGCCCGAGAACCAACCAGCACAGATACGCAGTATTTT; CDR3 protein: CSVEAREPTSTDTQYF
V gene: TRBV5-1; D gene: TRBD1; clone size: -; J gene: TRBJ1-3; CDR3 DNA: TGCGCCAGCAGCTCAGGGGGACAGGGGAAACTCAACACCATATATTTT; CDR3 protein: CASSSGGQGKLNTIYF
V gene: TRBV7-2; D gene: -; clone size: -; J gene: TRBJ1-5; CDR3 DNA: TGTGCCAGCAGCTCACAGGGCAATCAGCCCCAGCATTTT; CDR3 protein: CASSSQGNQPQHF
V gene: TRBV5-4; D gene: TRBD1; clone size: -; J gene: TRBJ2-7; CDR3 DNA: TGTGCCAGCAGCTACGGACAGGGAAGCGACGAGCAGTACTTC; CDR3 protein: CASSYGQGSDEQYF
V gene: TRBV6-5; D gene: -; clone size: once; J gene: TRBJ2-3; CDR3 DNA: TGTGCCAGCACATACTGGGGGGGCGCAGATACGCAGTATTTT; CDR3 protein: CASTYWGGADTQYF
V gene: TRBV30; D gene: -; clone size: -; J gene: TRBJ1-6; CDR3 DNA: TGTGCCTGGAGGCGGGAGGTTAGCTCCTATAATTCACCCCTCCACTTT; CDR3 protein: CAWRREVSSYNSPLHF
V gene: TRBV5-4; D gene: TRBD1; clone size: few; J gene: TRBJ1-3; CDR3 DNA: TGTGCCAGCAGCCTGGACAGGGGTGCTGGAAACACCATATATTTT; CDR3 protein: CASSLDRGAGNTIYF
V gene: TRBV5-1; D gene: -; clone size: once; J gene: TRBJ2-3; CDR3 DNA: TGCGCCAGCAGCTTGATACTAGCAACAGATACGCAGTATTTT; CDR3 protein: CASSLILATDTQYF
V gene: TRBV3-1/TRBV3-2; D gene: -; clone size: -; J gene: TRBJ1-2; CDR3 DNA: TGTGCCAGCAGCCAAGGGCCAGACTATGGCTACACCTTC; CDR3 protein: CASSQGPDYGYTF
V gene: TRBV24-1; D gene: -; clone size: once; J gene: TRBJ2-3; CDR3 DNA: TGTGCCACCAGTGATTTGGCGGCGAGCACAGATACGCAGTATTTT; CDR3 protein: CATSDLAASTDTQYF
V gene: TRBV9; D gene: TRBD2; clone size: -; J gene: TRBJ2-3; CDR3 DNA: TGTGCCAGCAGCGTATTGAGCGGGGCCTCAGATACGCAGTATTTT; CDR3 protein: CASSVLSGASDTQYF
V gene: TRBV5-1; D gene: -; clone size: -; J gene: TRBJ1-5; CDR3 DNA: TGCGCCAGCAGCTTGATGGGGGGGGGTCAGCCCCAGCATTTT; CDR3 protein: CASSLMGGGQPQHF
V gene: TRBV5-1; D gene: -; clone size: -; J gene: TRBJ2-3; CDR3 DNA: TGCGCCAGCAGCTTGGCGGTGGGCACAGATACGCAGTATTTT; CDR3 protein: CASSLAVGTDTQYF
V gene: TRBV28; D gene: TRBD1; clone size: -; J gene: TRBJ2-1; CDR3 DNA: TGTGCCAGCAGCTACAGGGGGCGAATGGCGGGAGTCTACAATGAGCAGTTCTTC; CDR3 protein: CASSYRGRMAGVYNEQFF
V gene: TRBV30; D gene: -; clone size: -; J gene: TRBJ1-6; CDR3 DNA: TGTGCCTGGAGGGGCCCTAGGGAGTCACCCCTCCACTTT; CDR3 protein: CAWRGPRESPLHF
V gene: TRBV2; D gene: -; clone size: -; J gene: TRBJ2-5; CDR3 DNA: TGTGCCAGCAGTGACGCCAGGGCTCAAGAGACCCAGTACTTC; CDR3 protein: CASSDARAQETQYF
V gene: TRBV3-1/TRBV3-2; D gene: TRBD2; clone size: -; J gene: TRBJ2-3; CDR3 DNA: TGTGCCAGCAGCTCCCTAGCGGGAGAGTGGACAGATACGCAGTATTTT; CDR3 protein: CASSSLAGEWTDTQYF
V gene: TRBV27; D gene: -; clone size: -; J gene: TRBJ2-5; CDR3 DNA: TGTGCCAGCAGTTTTAGCAGGGCCGCCGGGGAGACCCAGTACTTC; CDR3 protein: CASSFSRAAGETQYF
V gene: TRBV6-5; D gene: -; clone size: -; J gene: TRBJ2-2; CDR3 DNA: TGTGCCACCCGGGTGATCGGGGAGCTGTTTTTT; CDR3 protein: CATRVIGELFF
V gene: TRBV13; D gene: TRBD1; clone size: -; J gene: TRBJ2-2; CDR3 DNA: TGTGCCAGCAGCACCAGCCCGGACAGGGAGAACACCGGGGAGCTGTTTTTT; CDR3 protein: CASSTSPDRENTGELFF
V gene: TRBV19; D gene: TRBD2; clone size: -; J gene: TRBJ2-1; CDR3 DNA: TGTGCCAGTAGTACCCTCAGCGGGGGGGCCACGGTTAGTGAGCAGTTCTTC; CDR3 protein: CASSTLSGGATVSEQFF
V gene: TRBV5-4; D gene: -; clone size: -; J gene: TRBJ2-1; CDR3 DNA: TGTGCCAGCAGCTTGACTGGAGGCAATGAGCAGTTCTTC; CDR3 protein: CASSLTGGNEQFF
V gene: TRBV28; D gene: -; clone size: -; J gene: TRBJ1-3; CDR3 DNA: TGTGCCAGCAGGGACCCGGGAGTCTCCGGAAACACCATATATTTT; CDR3 protein: CASRDPGVSGNTIYF